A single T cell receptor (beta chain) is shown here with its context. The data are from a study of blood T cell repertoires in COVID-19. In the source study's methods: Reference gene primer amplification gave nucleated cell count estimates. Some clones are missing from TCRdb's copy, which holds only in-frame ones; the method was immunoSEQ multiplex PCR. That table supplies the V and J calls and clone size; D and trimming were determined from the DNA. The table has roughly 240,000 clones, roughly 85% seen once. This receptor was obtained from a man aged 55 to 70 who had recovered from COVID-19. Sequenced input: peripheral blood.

The CDR3 sequence: CASSSRTSGNRETQYF. DNA for the CDR3: TGTGCCAGCAGCTCCCGGACTAGCGGGAACCGAGAGACCCAGTACTTC. The chain links TRBV7-2 to TRBJ2-5, with 12 bases aligning to TRBD2. Trimming at V came to 4 bases and at J to 4 bases, leaving 7 bases not matched to a gene. The CDR3 loop spans 16 amino acids. Germline V gene data show CDR1 as SGHTA and CDR2 as FQGNSA.